This T cell receptor (beta chain) was profiled in a study of blood T cells in healthy people across ages. A note on this clonotype: The target antigen is unknown.

General study results and limits: The authors considered diversity estimates from one million T cells to be underestimates. TCR beta diversity per million T cells fell roughly linearly with age.

Trimming removed 6 bases from V and 8 bases from J, with 19 bases in between. CDR1 is DFQATT, CDR2 SNEGSKA, per germline (reference sequence). The length of the CDR3 is 13 residues. Primers used in a second PCR of about 6 to 12 cycles were a sample-barcoded 5' primer and a J-beta primer mix. Every single cDNA molecule received a tag from a template-switch adaptor with 12 random nucleotides. MiXCR, run by TCRdb on the 5' RACE reads, gives a single entry per CDR3 protein. The sample consists of 650,000 to 700,000 distinct CDR3 sequences, 40% to 65% of them appearing once. The receptor's source is a woman aged 80 or over in good health. Sequenced material: blood. J is TRBJ1-2 and V is TRBV20-1; D perhaps matches TRBD1 (6 bases). CDR3 nucleotides: TGCAGTGCCAACCGACAGGACTGGGAAGGCTACACCTTC. Translating it yields CSANRQDWEGYTF.